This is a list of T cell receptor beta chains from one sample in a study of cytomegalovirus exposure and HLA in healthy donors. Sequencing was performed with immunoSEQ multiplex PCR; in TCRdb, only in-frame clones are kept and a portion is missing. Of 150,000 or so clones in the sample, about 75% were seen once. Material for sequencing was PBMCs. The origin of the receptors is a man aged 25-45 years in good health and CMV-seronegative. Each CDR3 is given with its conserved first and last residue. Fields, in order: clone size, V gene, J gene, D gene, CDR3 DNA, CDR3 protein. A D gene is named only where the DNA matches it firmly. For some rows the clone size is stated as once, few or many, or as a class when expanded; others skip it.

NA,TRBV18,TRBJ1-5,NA,TGTGCCAGCTTCAGCTCCTCAGGCCCCCAGCATTTT,CASFSSSGPQHF
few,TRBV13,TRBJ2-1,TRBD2,TGTGCCAGCAGCTCGACTAGCGGGAGTTACAATGAGCAGTTCTTC,CASSSTSGSYNEQFF
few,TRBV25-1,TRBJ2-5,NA,TGTGCCAGCAGTCGCAGAGGGCAAGCGTACCAAGAGACCCAGTACTTC,CASSRRGQAYQETQYF
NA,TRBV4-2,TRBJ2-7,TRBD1,TGTGCCAGCAGCCAAGCTGAGGGGGCCTACTACGAGCAGTACTTC,CASSQAEGAYYEQYF
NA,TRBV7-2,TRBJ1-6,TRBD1,TGTGCCAGCAGCCCCCAGGGACAGGGTAATTCACCCCTCCACTTT,CASSPQGQGNSPLHF
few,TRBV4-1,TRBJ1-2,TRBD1,TGCGCCAGCAGCCAAGATCACAGGACAGGGAGGGGGGGTGGCTACACCTTC,CASSQDHRTGRGGGYTF
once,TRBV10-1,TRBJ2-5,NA,TGCGCCAGCAGCCGGGGGATAGAGACCCAGTACTTC,CASSRGIETQYF
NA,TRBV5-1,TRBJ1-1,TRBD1,TGCGCCAGCAGCTTGGAGGGACAGGGCTACACTGAAGCTTTCTTT,CASSLEGQGYTEAFF
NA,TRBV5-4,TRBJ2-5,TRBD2,TGTGCCAGCAGCTTGGGGGGACTAGCGGGTCAAGAGACCCAGTACTTC,CASSLGGLAGQETQYF
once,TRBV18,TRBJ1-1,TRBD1,TGTGCCAGCTCACAGGGGGCTAGCACTGAAGCTTTCTTT,CASSQGASTEAFF
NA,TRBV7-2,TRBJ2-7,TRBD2,TGTGCCAGCAGCTACGCCGGGACTAGCGGTTTTACTGGATCCTACGAGCAGTACTTC,CASSYAGTSGFTGSYEQYF
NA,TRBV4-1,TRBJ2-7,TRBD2,TGCGCCAGCAGGATACTAGCGGGGCTGGACGAGCAGTACTTC,CASRILAGLDEQYF
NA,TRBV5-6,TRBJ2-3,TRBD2,TGTGCCAGCAGCTTAATCGCGGGGGGAACAGATACGCAGTATTTT,CASSLIAGGTDTQYF
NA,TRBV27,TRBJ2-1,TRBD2,TGTGCCAGCAGTGTAAGCGGGGTTTCCTACAATGAGCAGTTCTTC,CASSVSGVSYNEQFF
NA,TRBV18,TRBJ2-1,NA,TGTGCCAGCTCACCACGTTTAGGGGGCTCCTACAATGAGCAGTTCTTC,CASSPRLGGSYNEQFF
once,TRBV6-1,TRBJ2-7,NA,TGTGCCAGCAGTGAACTTAGTCCGGGGAAGTACTTC,CASSELSPGKYF
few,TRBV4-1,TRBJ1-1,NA,TGCGCCAGCAGCCGGGAATCGGGGGGGGTAGTCACTGAAGCTTTCTTT,CASSRESGGVVTEAFF
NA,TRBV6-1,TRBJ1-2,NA,TGTGCCAGCAGTGAAACGGGCTATGGCTACACCTTC,CASSETGYGYTF
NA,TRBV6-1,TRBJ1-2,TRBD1,TGTGCCAGCAGTGAAACCCTCACTGGGACAGTTAACTATGGCTACACCTTC,CASSETLTGTVNYGYTF
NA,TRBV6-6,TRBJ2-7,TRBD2,TGTGCCAGCATTTCCGGGACTAGCGGGAGAGGCGAGCAGTACTTC,CASISGTSGRGEQYF
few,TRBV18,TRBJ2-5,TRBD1,TGTGCCAGCTCACCCGGGACAGGGCAAGAGACCCAGTACTTC,CASSPGTGQETQYF
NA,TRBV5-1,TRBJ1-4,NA,TGCGCCAGCAGCTCGGACACCGCGGGGGAAAAACTGTTTTTT,CASSSDTAGEKLFF
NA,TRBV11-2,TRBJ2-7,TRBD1,TGTGCCAGCAGCTCCTCACAGGGGACCTACGAGCAGTACTTC,CASSSSQGTYEQYF
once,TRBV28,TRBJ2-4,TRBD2,TGTGCCAGCAGCAAACTAGCGGGAGTAAACATTCAGTACTTC,CASSKLAGVNIQYF
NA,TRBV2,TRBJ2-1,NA,TGTGCCAGCAGCGTAGCAGAGAACAATGAGCAGTTCTTC,CASSVAENNEQFF
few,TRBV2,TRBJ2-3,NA,TGTGCCAGCAGGGGAGGACTGGCGGGAGATACGCAGTATTTT,CASRGGLAGDTQYF
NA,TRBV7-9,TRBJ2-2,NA,TGTGCCAGCAGCCATAGGGGCACCGGGGAGCTGTTTTTT,CASSHRGTGELFF
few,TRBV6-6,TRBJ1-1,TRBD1,TGTGCCAGCAGACAGGGGGGCGATGGGGACACTGAAGCTTTCTTT,CASRQGGDGDTEAFF
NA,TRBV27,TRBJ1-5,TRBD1,TGTGCCAGCAGTTTAGGAAGGGGGCCTTATAGCAATCAGCCCCAGCATTTT,CASSLGRGPYSNQPQHF
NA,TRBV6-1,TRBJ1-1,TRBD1,TGTGCCAGCAGTGTAACGACAGGGATGAACACTGAAGCTTTCTTT,CASSVTTGMNTEAFF
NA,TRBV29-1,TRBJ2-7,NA,TGCAGCGTTGTGGGGGGCCGGGACAGAAGTTCTTACGAGCAGTACTTC,CSVVGGRDRSSYEQYF
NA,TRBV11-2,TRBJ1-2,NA,TGTGCCAGCAGCTTACCGGGGGGCGGCTACACCTTC,CASSLPGGGYTF
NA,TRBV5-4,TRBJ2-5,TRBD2,TGTGCCAGCGAGCGGGGGGGACGGGATGAGACCCAGTACTTC,CASERGGRDETQYF
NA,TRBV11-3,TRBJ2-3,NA,TGTGCCAGCAGCTCAGGGATCCCGGATACGCAGTATTTT,CASSSGIPDTQYF